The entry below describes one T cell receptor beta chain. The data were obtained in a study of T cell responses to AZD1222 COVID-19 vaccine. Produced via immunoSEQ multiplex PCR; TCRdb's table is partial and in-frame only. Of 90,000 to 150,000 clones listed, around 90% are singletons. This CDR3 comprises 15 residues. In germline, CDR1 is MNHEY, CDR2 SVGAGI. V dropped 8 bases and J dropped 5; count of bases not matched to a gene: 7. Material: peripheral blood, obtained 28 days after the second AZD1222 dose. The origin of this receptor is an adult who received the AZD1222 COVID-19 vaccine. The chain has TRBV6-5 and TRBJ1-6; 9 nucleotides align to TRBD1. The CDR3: CASQAGQGNNSPLHF. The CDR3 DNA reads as TGTGCCAGCCAAGCGGGACAGGGCAATAATTCACCCCTCCACTTT.